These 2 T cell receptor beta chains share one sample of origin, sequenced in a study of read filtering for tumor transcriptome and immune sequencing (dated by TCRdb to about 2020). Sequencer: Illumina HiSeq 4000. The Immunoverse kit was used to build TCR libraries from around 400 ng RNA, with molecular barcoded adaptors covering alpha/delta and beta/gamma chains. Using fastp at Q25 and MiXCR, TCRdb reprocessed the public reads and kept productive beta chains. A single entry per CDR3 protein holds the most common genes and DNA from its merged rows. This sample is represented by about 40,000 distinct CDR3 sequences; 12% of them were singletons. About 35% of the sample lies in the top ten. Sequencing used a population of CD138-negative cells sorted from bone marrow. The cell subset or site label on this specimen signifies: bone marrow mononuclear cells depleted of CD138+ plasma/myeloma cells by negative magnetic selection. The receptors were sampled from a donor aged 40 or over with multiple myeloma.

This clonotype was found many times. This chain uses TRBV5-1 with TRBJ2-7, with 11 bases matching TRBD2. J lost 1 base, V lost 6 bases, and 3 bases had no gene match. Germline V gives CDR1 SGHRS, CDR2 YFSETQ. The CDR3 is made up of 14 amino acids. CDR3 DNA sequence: TGCGCCAGCAAGACTAGCGGGGAGTCCTACGAGCAGTACTTC. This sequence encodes CASKTSGESYEQYF.

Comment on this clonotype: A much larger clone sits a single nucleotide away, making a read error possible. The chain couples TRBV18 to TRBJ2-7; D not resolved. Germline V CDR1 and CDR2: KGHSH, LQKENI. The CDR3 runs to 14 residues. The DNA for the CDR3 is TGTGCCAGCTCACCATCTAGGAACTCCTACGGGCAGTACTTC. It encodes CASSPSRNSYGQYF.